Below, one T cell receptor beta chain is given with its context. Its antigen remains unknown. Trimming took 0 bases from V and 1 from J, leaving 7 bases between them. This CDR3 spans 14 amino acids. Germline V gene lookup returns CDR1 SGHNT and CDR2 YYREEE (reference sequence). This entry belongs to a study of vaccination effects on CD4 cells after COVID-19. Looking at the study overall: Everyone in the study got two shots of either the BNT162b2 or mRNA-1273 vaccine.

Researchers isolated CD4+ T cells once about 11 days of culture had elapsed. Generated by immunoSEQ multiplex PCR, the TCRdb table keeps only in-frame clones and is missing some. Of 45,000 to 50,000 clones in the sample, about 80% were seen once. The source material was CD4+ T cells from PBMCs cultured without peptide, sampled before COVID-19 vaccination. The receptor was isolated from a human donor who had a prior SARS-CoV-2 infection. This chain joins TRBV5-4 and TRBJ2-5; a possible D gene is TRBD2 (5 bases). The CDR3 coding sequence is TGTGCCAGCAGCTTGGGGACTCTCCAAGAGACCCAGTACTTC. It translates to CASSLGTLQETQYF.